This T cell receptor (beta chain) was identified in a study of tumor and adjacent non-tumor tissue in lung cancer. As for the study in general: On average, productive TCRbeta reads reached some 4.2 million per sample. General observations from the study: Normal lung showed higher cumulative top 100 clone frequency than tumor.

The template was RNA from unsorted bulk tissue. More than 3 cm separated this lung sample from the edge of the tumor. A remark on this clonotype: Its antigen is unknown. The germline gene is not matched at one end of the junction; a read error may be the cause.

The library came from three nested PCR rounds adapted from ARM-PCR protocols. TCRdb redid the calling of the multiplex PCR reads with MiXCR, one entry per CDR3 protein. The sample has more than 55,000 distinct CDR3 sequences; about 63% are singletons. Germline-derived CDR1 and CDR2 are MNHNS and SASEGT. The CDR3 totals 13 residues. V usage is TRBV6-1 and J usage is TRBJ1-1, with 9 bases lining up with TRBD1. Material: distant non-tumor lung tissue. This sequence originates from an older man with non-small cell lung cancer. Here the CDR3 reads CASRWTGDTEAFF. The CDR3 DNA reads TGTGCTAGCAGGTGGACAGGGGACACTGAAGCTTTCTTT.